This passage covers 5 T cell receptor beta chains from one sample sequenced in a study of control samples from healthy donors and cancer patients. Measured with immunoSEQ multiplex PCR; TCRdb has only the in-frame clones, and not every one. The sample records about 170,000 clones, around 90% being singletons. Specimen: blood. Every receptor here comes from a woman aged 25 to 39 in good health.

V usage is TRBV14 and J usage is TRBJ1-1; D ambiguous. V was cut by 3 bases and J by 5 bases, with 10 bases left in between. The germline V gene encodes CDR1 SGHDN and CDR2 FVKESK. The CDR3 consists of 13 residues. CDR3 sequence: CASSQGLVTEAFF. The CDR3 DNA reads as TGTGCCAGCAGCCAGGGTTTGGTAACTGAAGCTTTCTTT.

The CDR3 loop is CASSILGTNTEAFF. For the CDR3, the DNA is TGTGCCAGTAGTATTCTTGGGACGAACACTGAAGCTTTCTTT. This chain uses TRBV19 with TRBJ1-1, with D tentatively TRBD1 (5 bases). V gave up 3 bases and J gave up 1 base, with 9 bases separating them. Germline V gene data show CDR1 as LNHDA and CDR2 as SQIVND (reference sequence). The CDR3 runs to 14 residues.

In its sample, this clone was seen once. This rearrangement joins TRBV24-1 to TRBJ2-5, with 8 bases lining up with TRBD1. CDR1 and CDR2 (germline): KGHDR, SFDVKD. The CDR3 runs 13 residues. V shed 10 bases, J shed 7 bases, and the junction held 10 bases outside the gene matches. CDR3 loop: CATNAGQGGTQYF. For the CDR3, the DNA is TGTGCCACGAACGCCGGACAGGGAGGGACCCAGTACTTC.

V is TRBV6-4 and J is TRBJ2-1; D uncertain. Germline values: CDR1 MRHNA, CDR2 SNTAGT. CDR3 length equals 10 residues. Trimming removed 9 bases at V and 9 bases at J, with 9 bases between. The CDR3: CARAPGEQFF. The DNA of the CDR3 is TGTGCCAGGGCCCCAGGTGAGCAGTTCTTC.

The rearrangement joins TRBV4-1 to TRBJ1-4; D unclear. The germline V gene encodes CDR1 MGHRA and CDR2 YSYEKL. CDR3 size: 16 residues. Trimming took off 0 bases at V and 6 bases at J, with 14 bases between the two ends. CDR3 nucleotides: TGCGCCAGCAGCCAAGATTTAAGGACGTACGATGAAAAACTGTTTTTT. Translation: CASSQDLRTYDEKLFF.